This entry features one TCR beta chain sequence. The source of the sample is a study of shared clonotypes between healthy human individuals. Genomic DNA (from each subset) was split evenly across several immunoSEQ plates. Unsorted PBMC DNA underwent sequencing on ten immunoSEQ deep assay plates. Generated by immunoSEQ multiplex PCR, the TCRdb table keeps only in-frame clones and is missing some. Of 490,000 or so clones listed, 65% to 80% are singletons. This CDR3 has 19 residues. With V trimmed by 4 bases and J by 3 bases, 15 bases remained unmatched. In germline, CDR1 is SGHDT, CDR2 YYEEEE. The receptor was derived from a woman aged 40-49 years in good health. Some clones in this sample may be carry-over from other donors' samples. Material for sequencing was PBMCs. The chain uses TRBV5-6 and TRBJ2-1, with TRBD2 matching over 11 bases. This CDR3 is CASSLEGLGLAGHYNEQFF. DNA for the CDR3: TGTGCCAGCAGCCTGGAAGGCCTAGGACTAGCGGGCCACTACAATGAGCAGTTCTTC. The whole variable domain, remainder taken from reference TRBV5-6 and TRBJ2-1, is DAGVTQSPTHLIKTRGQQVTLRCSPKSGHDTVSWYQQALGQGPQFIFQYYEEEERQRGNFPDRFSGHQFPNYSSELNVNALLLGDSALYLCASSLEGLGLAGHYNEQFFGPGTRLTVL.